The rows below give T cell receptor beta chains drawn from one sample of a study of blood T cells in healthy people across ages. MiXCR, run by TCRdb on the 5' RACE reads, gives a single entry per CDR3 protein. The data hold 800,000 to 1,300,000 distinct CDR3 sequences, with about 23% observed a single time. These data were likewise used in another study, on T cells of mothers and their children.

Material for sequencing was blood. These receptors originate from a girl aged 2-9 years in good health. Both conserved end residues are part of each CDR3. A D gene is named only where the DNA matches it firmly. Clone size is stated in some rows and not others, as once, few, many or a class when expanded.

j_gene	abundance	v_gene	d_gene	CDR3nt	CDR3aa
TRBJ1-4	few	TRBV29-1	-	TGCAGCGTGGGACATGGAAGTGAAAAACTGTTTTTT	CSVGHGSEKLFF
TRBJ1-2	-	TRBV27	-	TGTGCCAGCAGCCGTCTCGGGGGCGAGGCCTATGGCTACACCTTC	CASSRLGGEAYGYTF
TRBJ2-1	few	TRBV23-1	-	TGCGCCAGCAGCCACAGGAAGGGGTACAATGAGCAGTTCTTC	CASSHRKGYNEQFF
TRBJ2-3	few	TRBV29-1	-	TGCAGCGTGGGGACGGTGTTGGCAGATACGCAGTATTTT	CSVGTVLADTQYF
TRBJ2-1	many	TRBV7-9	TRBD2	TGTGCCAGCAGCTTAATACTAGCGGGAGTAAATGAGCAGTTCTTC	CASSLILAGVNEQFF
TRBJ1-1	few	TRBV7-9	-	TGTGCCAGCACTACGAACACTGAAGCTTTCTTT	CASTTNTEAFF
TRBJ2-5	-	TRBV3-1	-	TGTGCCACCAGGGTGGTTGGACTCGGGAGACAAGAGACCCAGTACTTC	CATRVVGLGRQETQYF
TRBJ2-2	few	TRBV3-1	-	TGTGCCAGCAGCCCCGATCTTTTGGGGGAGCTGTTTTTT	CASSPDLLGELFF
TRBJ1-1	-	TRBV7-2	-	TGTGCCAGCAGCTTGAAAGCTTTCTTT	CASSLKAFF
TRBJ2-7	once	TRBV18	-	TGTGCCAGCTCACCAAACGGACTTGGGGAGCAGTACTTC	CASSPNGLGEQYF
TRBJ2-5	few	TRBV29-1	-	TGCAGCGTTGAAAAGTGGATCAGAGAGACCCAGTACTTC	CSVEKWIRETQYF
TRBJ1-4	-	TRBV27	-	TGTGCCAGCAGCGCAGAACTTGCAACTAATGAAAAACTGTTTTTT	CASSAELATNEKLFF
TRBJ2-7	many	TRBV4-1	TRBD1	TGCGCCAGCAGCCAAGATCAGGACAGGGGAAATGTCTACGAGCAGTACTTC	CASSQDQDRGNVYEQYF
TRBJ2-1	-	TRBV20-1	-	TGCAGTGCTAGAGATCTCGACAGCTCCCTTTACAATGAGCAGTTCTTC	CSARDLDSSLYNEQFF
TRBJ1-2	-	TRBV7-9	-	TGTGCCAGCAGCGGAACGGGGCCTCCGGGCTACACCTTC	CASSGTGPPGYTF
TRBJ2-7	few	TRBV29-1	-	TGCAGCGTTTTTGGGCTCTCCTACGAGCAGTACTTC	CSVFGLSYEQYF
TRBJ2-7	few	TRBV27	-	TGTGCCAGCAGTGCACGAGGCGCTGATTACGAGCAGTACTTC	CASSARGADYEQYF
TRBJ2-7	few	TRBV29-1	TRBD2	TGCAGCGTTAAAGGACTAGCGCCTCACCTCGAGCAGTACTTC	CSVKGLAPHLEQYF
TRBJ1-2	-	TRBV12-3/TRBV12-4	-	TGTGCCAGCAGTCAGACAGTCTACTATGGCTACACCTTC	CASSQTVYYGYTF
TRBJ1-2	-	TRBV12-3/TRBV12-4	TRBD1	TGTGCCAGCAACCCGACAGGGGTTGAGGGCTACACCTTC	CASNPTGVEGYTF
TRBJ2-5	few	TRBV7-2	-	TGTGCCAGCAGCTTAGTTGCGGCGGATCGGTACCAAGAGACCCAGTACTTC	CASSLVAADRYQETQYF
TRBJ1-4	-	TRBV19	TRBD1	TGTGCCAGCCGGGACAGGGGGAGTTTTGGTGAAAAACTGTTTTTT	CASRDRGSFGEKLFF
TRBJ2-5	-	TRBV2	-	TGTGCCAGCAGACGTAGCGAAGAGACCCAGTACTTC	CASRRSEETQYF
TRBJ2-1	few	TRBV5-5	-	TGTGCCAGCAGCCCAGACCCGGGACGGATCAATGAGCAGTTCTTC	CASSPDPGRINEQFF
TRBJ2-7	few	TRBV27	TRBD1	TGTGCCAGCTCCTTCGTCGGACAGGGGACCTACGAGCAGTACTTC	CASSFVGQGTYEQYF
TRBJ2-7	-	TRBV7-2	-	TGTGCCAGCAACGAAGAGACGAGGGGTGTTTACGAGCAGTACTTC	CASNEETRGVYEQYF
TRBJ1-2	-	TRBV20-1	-	TGCAGTGCTAGAGATCCGACGGCCTGGGATGGCTACACCTTC	CSARDPTAWDGYTF
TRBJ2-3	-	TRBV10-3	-	TGTGCCATCAGTGTGGTGCCCCTTAGCACAGATACGCAGTATTTT	CAISVVPLSTDTQYF
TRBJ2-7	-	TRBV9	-	TGTGCCAGCAGCGGCGGGACGGGGGACTACGAGCAGTACTTC	CASSGGTGDYEQYF
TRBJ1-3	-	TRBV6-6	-	TGTGCCAGCAGTGGGGGTTTAAGTGATGGAAACACCATATATTTT	CASSGGLSDGNTIYF
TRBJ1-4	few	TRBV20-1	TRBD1	TGCAGTGCTTATGGGACAGGTTTGGAAAAACTGTTTTTT	CSAYGTGLEKLFF
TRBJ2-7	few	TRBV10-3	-	TGTGCCATCAGACCACAGCGGGCTCTGGCCTACGAGCAGTACTTC	CAIRPQRALAYEQYF
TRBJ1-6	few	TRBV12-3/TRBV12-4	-	TGTGCCAGCAGTCACTCGGGGAGTCAGGGGTTAATTGCAGCCCTCCACTTT	CASSHSGSQGLIAALHF
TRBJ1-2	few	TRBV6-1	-	TGTGCCAGCAATCAAACACCAAGGGGTGGCGATTATGGCTACACCTTC	CASNQTPRGGDYGYTF
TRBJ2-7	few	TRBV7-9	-	TGTGCCAGCAGCTCCCGCGACCACTCCTACGAGCAGTACTTC	CASSSRDHSYEQYF